One and the same sample provided the 16 T cell receptor beta chains below, sequenced in a study of T cells after yellow fever vaccination. TCRdb re-analysed the 5' RACE reads in MiXCR, keeping a single row per CDR3 protein. Of over 65,000 distinct CDR3 sequences in the sample, about an eighth are singletons; the top ten hold around 23%. This sample comprised CD8+ T cells not binding an NS4B(214-222) dextramer, sorted from PBMCs, obtained roughly 20 days after the first yellow fever vaccination. These receptors were collected from a man aged 18 to 30 who received the YFV17D yellow fever vaccine.

This clonotype has just a few counts. The rearrangement joins TRBV29-1 to TRBJ2-2; D could derive from TRBD1 or TRBD2 (5 bases each). CDR1 and CDR2 (germline): SQVTM, ANQGSEA. Trimming stripped 7 bases from V and 6 bases from J, with 15 bases between. CDR3 length equals 13 residues. CDR3 nucleotides: TGCAGCGGAGAATGGGACGTCCCCGGGGAGCTGTTTTTT. This codes for CSGEWDVPGELFF.

The J gene is TRBJ2-1, the V gene TRBV11-2; 7 nucleotides line up with TRBD2. The germline V gene encodes CDR1 SGHAT and CDR2 FQNNGV. The CDR3 covers 15 residues. The junction had 4 bases not matched to a gene; V was cut back by 5 bases and J by 0 bases. CDR3 DNA: TGTGCCAGCAGCGGCCGGGGGGACTCCTACAATGAGCAGTTCTTC. Its translation is CASSGRGDSYNEQFF.

The chain joins TRBV21-1 to TRBJ1-5; the DNA was not used to check the table's D call, TRBD1. TRBV21-1 is shown as a pseudogene. The CDR3 is 16 amino acids. CDR3 residues: CVPQGAFPSGDQPQHF. The DNA of the CDR3 is TGTGTTCCTCAGGGGGCATTCCCCTCGGGCGATCAGCCCCAGCATTTT.

The chain links TRBV6-2 or TRBV6-3 to TRBJ2-3; the D is unclear. V was pared by 4 bases and J by 0 bases, with 5 bases between. This CDR3 is 13 amino acids long. Germline CDR1 reads MNHEY; CDR2 reads SVGEGT. CDR3 in DNA: TGTGCCAGCAGTTCCAAAAGCACAGATACGCAGTATTTT. Translation gives CASSSKSTDTQYF.

At least ten counts were recorded for this clonotype. This chain links TRBV12-3 or TRBV12-4 with TRBJ2-7, with 8 bases matching TRBD2. The CDR3 runs 14 residues. Germline trimming cut 6 bases from V and 0 bases from J; bases unmatched to any gene: 4. The chain's CDR3 is CASSLTSGSYEQYF. Written as DNA, the CDR3 is TGTGCCAGCAGCCTTACTAGCGGCTCCTACGAGCAGTACTTC.

The chain joins TRBV5-1 to TRBJ1-1; D not resolved. CDR1 is SGHRS, CDR2 YFSETQ, per germline. CDR3 length: 11 amino acids. Trimming took off 5 bases at V and 5 bases at J, with 7 bases between the two ends. The CDR3 is CASRAATEAFF. The CDR3 bases are TGCGCCAGCAGAGCGGCTACTGAAGCTTTCTTT.

This clonotype has only a few counts. The chain combines TRBV7-9 with TRBJ2-2, with unresolved D. V lost 4 bases and J 3 bases, leaving 15 bases between the germline ends. This CDR3 is built from 16 residues. The germline V gene encodes CDR1 SEHNR and CDR2 FQNEAQ (reference sequence). The CDR3: CASSYSTGLDTGELFF. The CDR3 region has the DNA TGTGCCAGCAGCTATTCGACGGGCCTCGACACCGGGGAGCTGTTTTTT.

This clonotype came up many times. CDR3: CSAGTAATNEKLFF. The CDR3 bases are TGCAGTGCCGGGACAGCGGCAACTAATGAAAAACTGTTTTTT. The chain uses TRBV20-1 and TRBJ1-4; 7 positions match TRBD1. The length of the CDR3 is 14 residues. From germline, CDR1 is DFQATT and CDR2 SNEGSKA (reference sequence). With V trimmed by 6 bases and J by 0 bases, 4 bases remained unmatched.

The sample holds a few counts of this clonotype. V is TRBV6-1 and J is TRBJ2-5; 10 nucleotides agree with TRBD1. Looked up from germline, CDR1 is MNHNS and CDR2 is SASEGT. The CDR3 loop spans 14 amino acids. V was clipped by 6 bases and J by 4 bases; unmatched bases: 5. CDR3 protein: CASSPGTGVETQYF. CDR3 bases: TGTGCCAGCAGCCCAGGGACAGGGGTAGAGACCCAGTACTTC.

This clonotype appeared a few times. The chain uses TRBV20-1 and TRBJ2-5; TRBD2 matches at 13 bases. With 6 bases clipped from V and 5 bases from J, the junction kept 6 bases outside the gene matches. CDR1 DFQATT and CDR2 SNEGSKA come from the germline V gene (reference sequence). The CDR3 is 14 amino acids. The CDR3 spells CSAGLAGAGETQYF. CDR3 in DNA: TGCAGTGCAGGACTAGCGGGGGCCGGGGAGACCCAGTACTTC.

The chain uses TRBV5-1 and TRBJ2-3, with D maybe TRBD1 (6 bases). This CDR3 has 18 residues. The germline gives CDR1 SGHRS, CDR2 YFSETQ. The ends were cut back, 4 bases at V and 1 base at J, with 22 bases in the middle. CDR3 protein: CASSRTGTTNWGTDTQYF. In DNA, the CDR3 is TGCGCCAGCAGCAGAACCGGGACAACCAATTGGGGCACAGATACGCAGTATTTT.

The chain has TRBV27 and TRBJ1-2; possibly TRBD1 for D (5 bases). CDR1 and CDR2 (germline): MNHEY, SMNVEV (reference sequence). The CDR3 has 15 amino acids. V gave up 3 bases and J gave up 2 bases, with 13 bases separating them. The CDR3 here is CASSLGGGGNYGYTF. The CDR3 bases are TGTGCCAGCAGTTTGGGGGGAGGAGGCAACTATGGCTACACCTTC.

This sequence joins TRBV28 and TRBJ2-1, with 13 bases identical to TRBD2. Trimming at V came to 6 bases and at J to 6 bases, leaving 5 bases not matched to a gene. Germline CDR1 is MDHEN and CDR2 is SYDVKM. The CDR3 is made up of 15 amino acids. The CDR3 DNA sequence: TGTGCCAGCAGCCGCGGGACTAGCGGGGCCAATGAGCAGTTCTTC. It translates to CASSRGTSGANEQFF.

The V and J genes are TRBV7-6 and TRBJ1-4; no clear D gene. The V gene's germline CDR1 is SGHVS and CDR2 FNYEAQ. The CDR3 spans 15 residues. The V end lost 1 base, the J end lost 0 bases, and 6 bases lay between the germline ends. The CDR3 protein is CASSLGVTTNEKLFF. CDR3 DNA sequence: TGTGCCAGCAGCTTAGGGGTGACAACTAATGAAAAACTGTTTTTT.

V gene TRBV24-1 combines with J gene TRBJ1-5; D possibly corresponds to TRBD1 (6 bases). V was clipped by 7 bases and J by 4 bases, with 10 bases between them. This CDR3 region has 13 residues. The V gene's germline CDR1 is KGHDR and CDR2 SFDVKD. As DNA, the CDR3 is TGTGCCACCAGCAACGGACAGAATCAGCCCCAGCATTTT. This gives the protein CATSNGQNQPQHF.

The rearrangement uses TRBV20-1 and TRBJ1-5; D is ambiguous. V was pared by 0 bases and J by 6 bases, with 9 bases between. The V gene's germline CDR1 is DFQATT and CDR2 SNEGSKA (reference sequence). The CDR3 covers 13 residues. The CDR3 sequence is CSAREGSGQPQHF. The CDR3 region has the DNA TGCAGTGCTAGAGAGGGCAGCGGTCAGCCCCAGCATTTT.